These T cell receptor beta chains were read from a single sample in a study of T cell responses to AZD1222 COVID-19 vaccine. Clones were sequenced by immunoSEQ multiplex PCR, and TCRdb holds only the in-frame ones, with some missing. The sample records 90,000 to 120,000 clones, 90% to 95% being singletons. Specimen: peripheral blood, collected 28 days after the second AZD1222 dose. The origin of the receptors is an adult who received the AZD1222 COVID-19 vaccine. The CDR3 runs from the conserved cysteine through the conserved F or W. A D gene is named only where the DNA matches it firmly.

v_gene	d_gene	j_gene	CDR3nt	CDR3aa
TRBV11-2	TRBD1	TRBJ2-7	TGTGCCAGCAGCACGGACAGGCGCGACGAGCAGTACTTC	CASSTDRRDEQYF
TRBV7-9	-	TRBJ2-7	TGTGCCAGCAGGTCAGGCTACGAGCAGTACTTC	CASRSGYEQYF
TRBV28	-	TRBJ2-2	TGTGCCAGCATCAAACCCAACACCGGGGAGCTGTTTTTT	CASIKPNTGELFF
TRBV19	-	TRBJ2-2	TGTGCCAGTAGTCCCCGACGGTCGGCGAACACCGGGGAGCTGTTTTTT	CASSPRRSANTGELFF
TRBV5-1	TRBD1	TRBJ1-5	TGCGCCAGCAGCGCACAGGGGAATCAGCCCCAGCATTTT	CASSAQGNQPQHF
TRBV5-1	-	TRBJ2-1	TGCGCCAGCAGCTTCGAGGCGGCCGTCCAGATCTTC	CASSFEAAVQIF
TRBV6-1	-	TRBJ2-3	TGTGCCAGCACCTTCGGGTCTCCCCCAGATACGCAGTATTTT	CASTFGSPPDTQYF
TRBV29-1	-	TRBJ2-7	TGCAGCGTTGAAGGGACGGAAAGGTCTTCCTACGAGCAGTACTTC	CSVEGTERSSYEQYF
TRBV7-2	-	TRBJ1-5	TGTGCCAGCAGCTATGGGGGCAATCAGCCCCAGCATTTT	CASSYGGNQPQHF
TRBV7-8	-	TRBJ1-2	TGTGCCAGCACCCCCATCCAGGGAAACTATGGCTACACCTTC	CASTPIQGNYGYTF